These 20 T cell receptor beta chains were all obtained from the same sample, sequenced in a study of metastatic and nonmetastatic thyroid tumors. MiXCR re-clonotyped the PCR reads for TCRdb. The repertoire holds approximately 21,000 clones, with about a quarter as singletons. Before thyroid surgery, none of the patients had received any treatment. Sequenced material: blood. The receptors stem from a female donor with papillary thyroid cancer or a benign thyroid nodule (not recorded which). Some clones in this sample may be carry-over from other donors' samples.

This clone has a count of ten or more. J is TRBJ2-3 and V is TRBV28, with a possible D match to TRBD2 (5 bases). CDR1 is MDHEN, CDR2 SYDVKM, per germline. This CDR3 contains 12 residues. V was cut by 5 bases and J by 7 bases, with 10 bases left in between. CDR3 DNA: TGTGCCAGCAGTCTTCTAGCATATACGCAGTATTTT. Protein: CASSLLAYTQYF.

This clone was detected ten times or more. The V and J genes are TRBV7-9 and TRBJ1-1; 7 nucleotides match TRBD1. The CDR3 covers 12 residues. Germline CDR1 reads SEHNR; CDR2 reads FQNEAQ (reference sequence). V gave up 5 bases and J gave up 5 bases; unmatched junction bases: 2. In DNA, the CDR3 is TGTGCCAGCAGCCCGACAGGGACTGAAGCTTTCTTT. Its protein product is CASSPTGTEAFF.

This clone appeared many times. The J gene is TRBJ2-3, the V gene TRBV15; TRBD1 matches at 9 bases. The germline V gene has CDR1 LNHNV and CDR2 YYDKDF (reference sequence). The CDR3 loop spans 16 amino acids. The trim removed 2 bases at V and 2 bases at J, leaving 5 bases unmatched. The CDR3 DNA reads TGTGCCACCAGCAGATACAGGGGGCCCTCCACAGATACGCAGTATTTT. Its protein product is CATSRYRGPSTDTQYF.

This clone was seen a handful of times. This chain links TRBV28 with TRBJ1-1, with unresolved D. Germline CDR1 reads MDHEN; CDR2 reads SYDVKM. Trimming cost V 2 bases and J 6 bases, with 16 bases left between them. The CDR3 is made up of 15 amino acids. The CDR3 DNA reads as TGTGCCAGCAGTTTAAGTGCCTCATTCGCATCTGAAGCTTTCTTT. Protein sequence: CASSLSASFASEAFF. Combining the CDR3 with reference TRBV28 and TRBJ1-1 gives the whole variable domain DVKVTQSSRYLVKRTGEKVFLECVQDMDHENMFWYRQDPGLGLRLIYFSYDVKMKEKGDIPEGYSVSREKKERFSLILESASTNQTSMYLCASSLSASFASEAFFGQGTRLTVV.

This clone has at least ten counts. This chain links TRBV6-2 or TRBV6-3 with TRBJ1-1; no reliable D call. CDR1 and CDR2 from the germline V gene are MNHEY and SVGEGT. The V end lost 7 bases, the J end lost 1 base, and 16 bases lay between the germline ends. The CDR3 is 15 residues long. The CDR3 DNA reads as TGTGCCAGCAATTCAAGGGCAGGATCGAACACTGAAGCTTTCTTT. As protein: CASNSRAGSNTEAFF.

V and J are TRBV7-2 and TRBJ2-7; TRBD2 might be the D (6 bases). With 0 bases removed from V and 4 bases from J, the gap between germline ends came to 13 bases. The CDR3 length is 15 residues. Germline V gene lookup returns CDR1 SGHTA and CDR2 FQGNSA. The CDR3 reads CASSLASRREYEQYF. The CDR3 coding sequence is TGTGCCAGCAGCTTAGCGTCCAGGAGGGAGTACGAGCAGTACTTC. The full variable domain, rest sourced from reference TRBV7-2 and TRBJ2-7, is GAGVSQSPSNKVTEKGKDVELRCDPISGHTALYWYRQSLGQGLEFLIYFQGNSAPDKSGLPSDRFSAERTGGSVSTLTIQRTQQEDSAVYLCASSLASRREYEQYFGPGTRLTVT.

This clone was counted between two and nine times. The genes are TRBV14 and TRBJ1-1; D gene ambiguous. The CDR3 length is 16 residues. Trimming pared 3 bases from V and 0 bases from J, leaving 14 bases between. The germline CDR1 and CDR2 sequences are SGHDN and FVKESK. The CDR3 spells CASSQYSVGLNTEAFF. In nucleotides, the CDR3 is TGTGCCAGCAGCCAGTATTCTGTAGGGTTGAACACTGAAGCTTTCTTT.

The chain recombines TRBV20-1 with TRBJ2-1; 16 nucleotides match TRBD2. Unmatched junction bases numbered 6, after V lost 1 base and J lost 0 bases. Germline V CDR1 and CDR2: DFQATT, SNEGSKA (reference sequence). The CDR3 is 19 residues long. CDR3 bases: TGCAGTGCTAGAGGGGGACTAGCGGGAGGGATCAGCTCCTACAATGAGCAGTTCTTC. As protein: CSARGGLAGGISSYNEQFF.

The chain has TRBV6-2 or TRBV6-3 and TRBJ1-2; D is uncertain. The CDR3 contains 12 residues. Trimming cost V 8 bases and J 3 bases, with 10 bases left between them. Germline V gene lookup returns CDR1 MNHEY and CDR2 SVGEGT. In nucleotides, the CDR3 is TGTGCCAGCGGAGGCATCTACTATGGCTACACCTTC. This translates into CASGGIYYGYTF.

Concerning this clone itself: Compared with germline, one end of the junction differs, possibly owing to a read error. The rearrangement links TRBV9 to TRBJ2-1, with D unresolved. The CDR3 spans 16 residues. Germline V gene data show CDR1 as SGDLS and CDR2 as YYNGEE. This chain's CDR3 is CASSVGSVSANNDQFF. The DNA for the CDR3 is TGTGCCAGCAGCGTAGGGTCCGTCTCGGCGAACAATGACCAGTTCTTC.

This clone was counted ten times or more. The CDR3 nucleotides are TGCAGTGCTATTGCGGAGGCCGGGGGGGGGACCCAGTACTTC. Its translation is CSAIAEAGGGTQYF. The gene calls are TRBV20-1 and TRBJ2-5; 8 nucleotides agree with TRBD2. Germline lookup yields CDR1 DFQATT and CDR2 SNEGSKA (reference sequence). Trimming at V came to 4 bases and at J to 7 bases, leaving 11 bases not matched to a gene. The CDR3 loop spans 14 amino acids.

This clone has a count of ten or more. J is TRBJ2-3 and V is TRBV4-3; tentative D call: TRBD1 (6 bases). The CDR3 runs to 17 residues. The V gene's germline CDR1 is LGHNA and CDR2 YSLEER. The V and J ends lost 4 bases and 0 bases respectively, with 17 bases between them. The CDR3 DNA reads as TGCGCCAGCAGCCCGAAAGGTTACAGGGCTAGCACAGATACGCAGTATTTT. The encoded protein is CASSPKGYRASTDTQYF.

DNA for the CDR3: TGTGCCAGCAGCTTATGGGGAGGGAATCAGCCCCAGCATTTT. Translated: CASSLWGGNQPQHF. The gene calls are TRBV5-8 and TRBJ1-5; no definite D call. Germline assignment: CDR1 SGHTS and CDR2 YDEGEE. This CDR3 region has 14 residues. The V gene lost 2 bases and the J gene lost 4 bases, with 10 bases spanning the gap.

This clone was observed many times. J is TRBJ1-6 and V is TRBV4-3; unclear D gene. The CDR3 covers 15 residues. Germline V lookup: CDR1 LGHNA, CDR2 YSLEER. The V gene lost 1 base and the J gene lost 7 bases, with 11 bases spanning the gap. The CDR3 is CASSQGRGRNSPLHF. Written as DNA, the CDR3 is TGCGCCAGCAGCCAAGGCCGGGGTCGGAATTCACCCCTCCACTTT.

The J gene is TRBJ2-1, the V gene TRBV5-1, with 13 bases lining up with TRBD2. CDR3 size: 16 residues. The junction had 14 bases not matched to a gene; V was cut back by 9 bases and J by 8 bases. CDR1 and CDR2 (germline): SGHRS, YFSETQ. The CDR3 loop reads CATRESTSGRWYEQFF. In DNA, the CDR3 is TGCGCCACCCGAGAATCGACTAGCGGGAGGTGGTATGAGCAGTTCTTC.

The table lists this clone with many counts. This chain connects TRBV6-6 to TRBJ1-1, with 8 bases aligning to TRBD1. CDR3 length equals 19 residues. The germline V gene encodes CDR1 MNHNY and CDR2 SVGAGI (reference sequence). J was trimmed by 5 bases and V by 2 bases; bases with no gene match: 19. This CDR3 is CASSYRKGQGDHPRTEAFF. CDR3 DNA: TGTGCCAGCAGTTACCGCAAAGGACAGGGAGATCACCCCCGGACTGAAGCTTTCTTT.

This clone was counted only a few times. The CDR3 bases are TGTGCCAGTAGTCTAGCGGGAGGAGATGAGCAGTTCTTC. Translated, it gives CASSLAGGDEQFF. The rearrangement uses TRBV19 and TRBJ2-1, with 11 bases that match TRBD2. Germline CDR1 is LNHDA and CDR2 is SQIVND (reference sequence). The CDR3 is 13 amino acids. Trimming at V came to 5 bases and at J to 8 bases, leaving 2 bases not matched to a gene.

The chain combines TRBV18 with TRBJ1-1; 9 nucleotides agree with TRBD1. Germline V lookup: CDR1 KGHSH, CDR2 LQKENI. Losses at the gene ends were 10 bases for V and 5 bases for J; bases not matched to a gene: 8. This CDR3 has 13 amino acids. CDR3 in DNA: TGTGCCACCCTGGACAGGGGAGGTACTGAAGCTTTCTTT. Translated, it gives CATLDRGGTEAFF.

This chain uses TRBV6-6 with TRBJ1-1; weak D call: TRBD1 (5 bases). Germline CDR1 is MNHNY and CDR2 is SVGAGI (reference sequence). This CDR3 is built from 12 residues. V lost 2 bases and J 10 bases, leaving 11 bases between the germline ends. In DNA, the CDR3 is TGTGCCAGCAGTTACGGGGATGGGGCAGCTTTCTTT. As protein: CASSYGDGAAFF.

The chain joins TRBV20-1 to TRBJ1-3; D unclear. The CDR3 contains 14 residues. Deletions cut 6 bases from V and 0 bases from J, with 12 bases between. Germline loops: CDR1 DFQATT, CDR2 SNEGSKA (reference sequence). The CDR3 region has the DNA TGCAGTGCCCGGCGTGCCTTCTCTGGAAACACCATATATTTT. It specifies CSARRAFSGNTIYF.